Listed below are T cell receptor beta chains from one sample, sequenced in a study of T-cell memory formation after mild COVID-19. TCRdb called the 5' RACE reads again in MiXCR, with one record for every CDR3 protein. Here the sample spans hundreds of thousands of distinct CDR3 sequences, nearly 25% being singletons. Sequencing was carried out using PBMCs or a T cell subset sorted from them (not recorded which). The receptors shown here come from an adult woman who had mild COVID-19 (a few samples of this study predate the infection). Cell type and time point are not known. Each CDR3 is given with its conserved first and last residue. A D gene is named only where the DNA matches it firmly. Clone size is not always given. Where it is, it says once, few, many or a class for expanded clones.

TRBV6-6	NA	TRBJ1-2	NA	TGTGCCACCAGCGCGGGGGTACGGGGCTACACCTTC	CATSAGVRGYTF
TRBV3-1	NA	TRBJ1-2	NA	TGTGCCAGCAGCCAATCCGGGTTAGGAGGGATTGGCTACACCTTC	CASSQSGLGGIGYTF
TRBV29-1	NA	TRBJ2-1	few	TGCAGCGCCGTCCCATGGGAGTCCTACAATGAGCAGTTCTTC	CSAVPWESYNEQFF
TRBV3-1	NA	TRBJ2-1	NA	TGTGCCAGCAGCTCCGGGGTTGGGCGGGCGAGTGAGCAGTTCTTC	CASSSGVGRASEQFF
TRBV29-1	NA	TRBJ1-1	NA	TGCAGCCCTACCGGACATAAGTTGACTGAAGCTTTCTTT	CSPTGHKLTEAFF
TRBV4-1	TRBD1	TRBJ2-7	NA	TGCGCCAGCAGCCGAAGGGGGGACAGGGGTGGCGAGCAGTACTTC	CASSRRGDRGGEQYF
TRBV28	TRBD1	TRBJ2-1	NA	TGTGCCAGCAGTCCCCACGGACAGGGGGGTAATGAGCAGTTCTTC	CASSPHGQGGNEQFF
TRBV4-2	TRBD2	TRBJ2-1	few	TGTGCCAGCAGCCAAACTACTAGCGGGAGCCGTCTTGAGCAGTTCTTC	CASSQTTSGSRLEQFF
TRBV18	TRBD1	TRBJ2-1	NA	TGTGCCAGCTCACCACCAAGCAGGGGGCTGTCCTACAATGAGCAGTTCTTC	CASSPPSRGLSYNEQFF
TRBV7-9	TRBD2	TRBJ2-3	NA	TGTGCCAGCAGCTTGGGGAAGCGGGAGGGCCGGTCAGATACGCAGTATTTT	CASSLGKREGRSDTQYF